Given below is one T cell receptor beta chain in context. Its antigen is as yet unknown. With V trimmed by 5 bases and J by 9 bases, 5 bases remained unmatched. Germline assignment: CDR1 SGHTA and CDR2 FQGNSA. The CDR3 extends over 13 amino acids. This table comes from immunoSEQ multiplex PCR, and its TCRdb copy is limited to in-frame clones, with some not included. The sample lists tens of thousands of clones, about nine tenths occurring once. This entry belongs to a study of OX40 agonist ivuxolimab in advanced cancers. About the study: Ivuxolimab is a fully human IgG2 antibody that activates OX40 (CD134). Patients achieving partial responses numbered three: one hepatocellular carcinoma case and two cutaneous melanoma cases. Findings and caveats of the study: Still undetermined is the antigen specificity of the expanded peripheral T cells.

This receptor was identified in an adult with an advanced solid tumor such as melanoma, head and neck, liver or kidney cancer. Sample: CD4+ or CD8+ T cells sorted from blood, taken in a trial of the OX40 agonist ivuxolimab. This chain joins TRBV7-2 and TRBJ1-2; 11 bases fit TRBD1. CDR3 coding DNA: TGTGCCAGCAGCGGGACAGGGGGTACTAGCTACACCTTC. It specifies CASSGTGGTSYTF.